This T cell receptor (beta chain) is drawn from a study of cytomegalovirus exposure and HLA in healthy donors. Study at large: The same platform as the roughly 670 first-cohort repertoires was used for the 120 validation repertoires, a later analysis reported.

This clone was detected only once. Its antigen is not identified. Notes on the study in general: Some public TCRs appeared in many individuals, while most sequences were rare. A later analysis found first-cohort TCR clusters tended to co-occur in the 130 or so validation repertoires. In vitro data verified three CMV-associated chains as specific for CMV antigens.

CDR3 length equals 15 residues. The V gene's germline CDR1 is SGHDT and CDR2 YYEEEE. Trimming shortened V by 3 bases and J by 0 bases, and 10 bases separated the two germline ends. Sequencing used immunoSEQ multiplex PCR; TCRdb keeps in-frame clones, though not all of them. This sample yields about 160,000 clones, of which 86% are seen a single time; 2% to 2.5% belongs to the top ten. The TCR was taken from a woman aged 18-30 years in good health and CMV-seronegative. Sequenced material: PBMCs. The rearrangement joins TRBV5-6 to TRBJ2-4, with a weak D call TRBD1 (6 bases). The CDR3 here is CASSSGQPAKNIQYF. DNA for the CDR3: TGTGCCAGCAGCTCCGGACAGCCAGCCAAAAACATTCAGTACTTC.